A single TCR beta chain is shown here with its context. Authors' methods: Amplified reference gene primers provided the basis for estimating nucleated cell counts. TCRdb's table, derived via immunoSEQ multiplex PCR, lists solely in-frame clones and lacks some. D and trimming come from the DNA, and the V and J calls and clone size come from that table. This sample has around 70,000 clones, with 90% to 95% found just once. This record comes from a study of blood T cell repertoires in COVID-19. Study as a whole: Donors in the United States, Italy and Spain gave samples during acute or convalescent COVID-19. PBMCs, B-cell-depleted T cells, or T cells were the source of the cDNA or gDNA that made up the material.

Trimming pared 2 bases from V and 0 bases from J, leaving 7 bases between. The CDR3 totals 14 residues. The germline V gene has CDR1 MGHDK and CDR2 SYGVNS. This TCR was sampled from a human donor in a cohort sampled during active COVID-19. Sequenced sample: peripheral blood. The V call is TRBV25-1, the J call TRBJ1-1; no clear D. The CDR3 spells CASSEPNMNTEAFF. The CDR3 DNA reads TGTGCCAGCAGTGAACCAAACATGAACACTGAAGCTTTCTTT.